Presented here are 21 T cell receptor beta chains from one specimen sequenced in a study of OX40 agonist ivuxolimab in advanced cancers. TCRdb's copy holds only in-frame clones and misses some; the assay was immunoSEQ multiplex PCR. The table records 80,000 to 100,000 clones, about nine tenths of them present only once. This specimen consisted of CD4+ or CD8+ T cells sorted from blood, obtained in a trial of the OX40 agonist ivuxolimab. These TCRs come from an adult with an advanced solid tumor such as melanoma, head and neck, liver or kidney cancer.

The V and J genes are TRBV5-4 and TRBJ2-5; 10 bases match TRBD2. Per the germline V gene, CDR1 is SGHNT and CDR2 is YYREEE (reference sequence). The CDR3 length is 16 residues. Germline trimming cut 2 bases from V and 5 bases from J; bases unmatched to any gene: 9. The CDR3 nucleotides read TGTGCCAGCAGCTTTGGTGTACTAGCGGGGCAGGAGACCCAGTACTTC. Protein: CASSFGVLAGQETQYF.

The chain links TRBV4-3 to TRBJ1-1; a weak D match, TRBD1 (6 bases). The ends were cut back, 0 bases at V and 6 bases at J, with 14 bases in the middle. The CDR3 is made up of 15 amino acids. Germline CDR1 LGHNA, CDR2 YSLEER. This CDR3 is CASSQDRLGAPEAFF. CDR3 nucleotide sequence: TGCGCCAGCAGCCAAGATAGGTTGGGGGCGCCTGAAGCTTTCTTT.

The chain links TRBV19 to TRBJ2-5; 9 bases are shared with TRBD1. The germline CDR1 and CDR2 sequences are LNHDA and SQIVND (reference sequence). The junction had 3 bases not matched to a gene; V was cut back by 3 bases and J by 1 base. This CDR3 is built from 15 residues. The CDR3 is CASSMGDRAQETQYF. The CDR3 nucleotides read TGTGCCAGTAGTATGGGGGACAGGGCCCAAGAGACCCAGTACTTC.

This chain links TRBV6-6 with TRBJ2-1; tentatively, D is TRBD1 (5 bases). There are 15 residues in the CDR3. CDR1 and CDR2 from the germline V gene are MNHNY and SVGAGI (reference sequence). V shed 6 bases and J shed 4 bases, with 16 bases lying between them. This chain's CDR3 is CASSPPPAGYNEQFF. The CDR3 coding sequence is TGTGCCAGCAGCCCCCCCCCAGCAGGGTACAATGAGCAGTTCTTC.

CDR3 DNA: TGCGCCAGCAGCCCGGTGGACGGGGCCACCTATAATTCACCCCTCCACTTT. Its translation: CASSPVDGATYNSPLHF. The chain recombines TRBV5-1 with TRBJ1-6; D perhaps matches TRBD1 (5 bases). V lost 4 bases to trimming and J lost 2 bases, with 16 bases between them. CDR3 length equals 17 residues. Germline V lookup: CDR1 SGHRS, CDR2 YFSETQ. Full variable domain (missing parts from reference TRBV5-1 and TRBJ1-6): KAGVTQTPRYLIKTRGQQVTLSCSPISGHRSVSWYQQTPGQGLQFLFEYFSETQRNKGNFPGRFSGRQFSNSRSEMNVSTLELGDSALYLCASSPVDGATYNSPLHFGNGTRLTVT.

V gene TRBV6-5 combines with J gene TRBJ1-3; D is perhaps TRBD1 (5 bases). This CDR3 is built from 15 residues. Trimming removed 9 bases from V and 0 bases from J, with 15 bases in between. Germline CDR1 is MNHEY and CDR2 is SVGAGI. The CDR3 region is CASRGRANSGNTIYF. In DNA, the CDR3 is TGTGCCAGTAGGGGTCGGGCGAACTCTGGAAACACCATATATTTT.

The genes are TRBV11-2 and TRBJ1-4; no reliable D call. Per germline, CDR1 SGHAT and CDR2 FQNNGV. The length of the CDR3 is 14 residues. Trimming removed 4 bases at V and 0 bases at J, with 6 bases between. Here the CDR3 DNA reads TGTGCCAGCAGCTCTGGTGCAACTAATGAAAAACTGTTTTTT. It is translated as CASSSGATNEKLFF. Full variable domain (outside the CDR3, taken from reference TRBV11-2 and TRBJ1-4): EAGVAQSPRYKIIEKRQSVAFWCNPISGHATLYWYQQILGQGPKLLIQFQNNGVVDDSQLPKDRFSAERLKGVDSTLKIQPAKLEDSAVYLCASSSGATNEKLFFGSGTQLSVL.

J is TRBJ1-2 and V is TRBV5-4, with TRBD1 matching over 10 bases. The CDR3 is made up of 15 amino acids. V lost 3 bases and J lost 2; bases outside the gene matches: 4. CDR1 is SGHNT and CDR2 is YYREEE in the germline V gene (reference sequence). The CDR3 here is CASSWDRGGNYGYTF. CDR3 bases: TGTGCCAGCAGCTGGGACAGGGGAGGAAACTATGGCTACACCTTC. The variable domain in full, with the rest retrieved from reference TRBV5-4 and TRBJ1-2, is ETGVTQSPTHLIKTRGQQVTLRCSSQSGHNTVSWYQQALGQGPQFIFQYYREEENGRGNFPPRFSGLQFPNYSSELNVNALELDDSALYLCASSWDRGGNYGYTFGSGTRLTVV.

Concerning this clone itself: An end of the junction differs from the germline gene, which may be a read error. The gene calls are TRBV11-2 and TRBJ2-1; 9 nucleotides agree with TRBD1. CDR3 length: 15 residues. Germline CDR1 is SGHAT and CDR2 is FQNNGV. CDR3 sequence: CASSLGQGITNEQFF. The CDR3 region has the DNA TGTGCCAGCAGTTTAGGACAGGGGATTACCAATGAGCAGTTCTTC.

This chain joins TRBV5-1 and TRBJ2-1; TRBD2 is a possible D gene (7 bases). Trimming shortened V by 4 bases and J by 0 bases, and 11 bases separated the two germline ends. Germline-derived CDR1 and CDR2 are SGHRS and YFSETQ. The CDR3 is 15 amino acids. The CDR3 bases are TGCGCCAGCAGCCCTGGGGGGGCCTCCTACAATGAGCAGTTCTTC. Translated, it gives CASSPGGASYNEQFF.

The gene calls are TRBV6-5 and TRBJ1-2; D is uncertain. Germline V gene lookup returns CDR1 MNHEY and CDR2 SVGAGI. The CDR3 extends over 14 amino acids. Trimming took off 0 bases at V and 0 bases at J, with 5 bases between the two ends. The CDR3 protein is CASSYSRANYGYTF. The CDR3 DNA reads as TGTGCCAGCAGTTACTCGAGGGCTAACTATGGCTACACCTTC.

This clone has more than one count but fewer than ten. V usage is TRBV19 and J usage is TRBJ1-1; D gene uncertain. Germline CDR1 LNHDA, CDR2 SQIVND (reference sequence). V lost 5 bases to trimming and J lost 0 bases, with 13 bases between them. The CDR3 length is 15 residues. CDR3 nucleotide sequence: TGTGCCAGTAGTCCTCAACCAGGAGTGAACACTGAAGCTTTCTTT. As protein: CASSPQPGVNTEAFF.

This clone came up once. The chain joins TRBV25-1 to TRBJ2-3, with D perhaps matching TRBD2 (6 bases). CDR1 and CDR2 from the germline V gene are MGHDK and SYGVNS. The CDR3 runs to 15 residues. Trimming took 3 bases from V and 2 from J, leaving 12 bases between them. The CDR3 DNA is TGTGCCAGCAGTGATGCGGGGTCGGTCACAGATACGCAGTATTTT. Protein: CASSDAGSVTDTQYF.

The rearrangement links TRBV7-3 to TRBJ2-1, with TRBD1 identical over 7 bases. Germline V CDR1 and CDR2: SGHTA, FQGTGA. Trimming cost V 4 bases and J 6 bases; bases outside gene matches: 0. The CDR3 runs 12 residues. The CDR3 nucleotides read TGTGCCAGCAGCTCAGGGGGCAATGAGCAGTTCTTC. It codes for CASSSGGNEQFF.

In its sample, this clone was seen a few times. The chain is built from TRBV2 and TRBJ1-2; D is unresolved. This CDR3 contains 13 residues. Germline V lookup: CDR1 SNHLY, CDR2 FYNNEI. The germline V and J ends were trimmed by 7 bases and 2 bases, with 11 bases remaining between them. CDR3 loop: CASTPGANYGYTF. The DNA of the CDR3 is TGTGCCAGCACCCCGGGAGCCAACTATGGCTACACCTTC.

This chain joins TRBV28 and TRBJ1-4; 7 bases map to TRBD1. The length of the CDR3 is 15 residues. Germline CDR1 reads MDHEN; CDR2 reads SYDVKM. J lost 3 bases, V lost 5 bases, and 6 bases had no gene match. CDR3 nucleotides: TGTGCCAGCAGTAAGACGACAGGGTCTAATGAAAAACTGTTTTTT. It yields the protein CASSKTTGSNEKLFF.

This sequence joins TRBV7-9 and TRBJ1-4, with D perhaps matching TRBD1 (5 bases). Deletions cut 5 bases from V and 7 bases from J, with 11 bases between. Per the germline V gene, CDR1 is SEHNR and CDR2 is FQNEAQ (reference sequence). The CDR3 spans 13 residues. CDR3 protein: CASSRWGLEKLFF. CDR3 DNA sequence: TGTGCCAGCAGCCGATGGGGACTTGAAAAACTGTTTTTT.

The gene calls are TRBV4-2 and TRBJ1-2; TRBD1 matches 7 bases. V lost 5 bases, J lost 6 bases, and 12 bases stayed unmatched. Per the germline V gene, CDR1 is LGHNA and CDR2 is YNFKEQ. The CDR3 runs to 15 residues. The CDR3 here is CASSAVPEQGHGYTF. The CDR3 DNA sequence: TGTGCCAGCAGCGCCGTTCCAGAACAGGGGCATGGCTACACCTTC.

The chain carries TRBV6-1 and TRBJ2-1; D remains ambiguous. This CDR3 comprises 11 residues. CDR1 and CDR2 from the germline V gene are MNHNS and SASEGT. The ends were cut back, 8 bases at V and 8 bases at J, with 10 bases in the middle. DNA of the CDR3: TGTGCCAGCTCTATAGTGTATGAGCAGTTCTTC. Protein product: CASSIVYEQFF.

The rearrangement uses TRBV18 and TRBJ1-5, with TRBD1 matching over 9 bases. Germline CDR1 and CDR2: KGHSH and LQKENI. The CDR3 contains 14 residues. The J segment lost 4 bases and the V segment lost 4 bases, leaving 2 bases of the junction unmatched. For the CDR3, the DNA is TGTGCCAGCTCACGTGACAGGGGGAATCAGCCCCAGCATTTT. This encodes CASSRDRGNQPQHF. The full variable domain, with the rest looked up from reference TRBV18 and TRBJ1-5, is NAGVMQNPRHLVRRRGQEARLRCSPMKGHSHVYWYRQLPEEGLKFMVYLQKENIIDESGMPKERFSAEFPKEGPSILRIQQVVRGDSAAYFCASSRDRGNQPQHFGDGTRLSIL.

The CDR3 protein is CASSLQGLQPQHF. The CDR3, as DNA: TGTGCCAGCAGCTTACAGGGTCTTCAGCCCCAGCATTTT. The rearrangement joins TRBV7-9 to TRBJ1-5, with TRBD1 as a possible D gene (5 bases). Per the germline V gene, CDR1 is SEHNR and CDR2 is FQNEAQ (reference sequence). V was shortened by 2 bases and J by 6 bases, with 8 bases between the two germline ends. The CDR3 is 13 amino acids.